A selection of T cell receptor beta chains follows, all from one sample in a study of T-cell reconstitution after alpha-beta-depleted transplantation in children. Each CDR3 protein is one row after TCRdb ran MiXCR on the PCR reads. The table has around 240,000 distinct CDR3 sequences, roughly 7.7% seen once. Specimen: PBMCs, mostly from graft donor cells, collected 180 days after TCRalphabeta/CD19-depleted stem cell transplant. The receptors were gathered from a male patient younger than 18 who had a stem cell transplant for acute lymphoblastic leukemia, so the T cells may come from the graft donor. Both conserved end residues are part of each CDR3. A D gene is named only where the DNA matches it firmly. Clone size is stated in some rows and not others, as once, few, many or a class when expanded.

CDR3: CASSCRRGSGNTIYF; DNA: TGTGCCAGCAGTTGCCGGCGGGGCTCTGGAAACACCATATATTTT; J: TRBJ1-3; size: many; D: NA; V: TRBV28
CDR3: CASSSRTGGNEKLFF; DNA: TGTGCCAGCAGCTCCCGGACAGGGGGTAATGAAAAACTGTTTTTT; J: TRBJ1-4; size: many; D: TRBD1; V: TRBV7-2
CDR3: CASSLRGGLAVSSDTQYF; DNA: TGTGCCAGCAGCTTGCGGGGGGGGCTAGCGGTTAGCTCAGATACGCAGTATTTT; J: TRBJ2-3; size: many; D: TRBD2; V: TRBV7-2
CDR3: CASSPRGGSGNTIYF; DNA: TGTGCCAGCAGTCCCCGCGGGGGATCTGGAAACACCATATATTTT; J: TRBJ1-3; size: many; D: NA; V: TRBV28
CDR3: CASSPSDSYGYTF; DNA: TGTGCCAGCTCACCCAGCGACAGCTATGGCTACACCTTC; J: TRBJ1-2; size: many; D: NA; V: TRBV18
CDR3: CASSLGTGHSAMNTEAFF; DNA: TGTGCCAGCAGCTTAGGGACAGGACATTCTGCCATGAACACTGAAGCTTTCTTT; J: TRBJ1-1; size: many; D: TRBD1; V: TRBV7-3
CDR3: CASSLAGIYEQYF; DNA: TGCGCCAGCAGCCTAGCTGGCATTTACGAGCAGTACTTC; J: TRBJ2-7; size: many; D: NA; V: TRBV5-1
CDR3: CASRRSQGISYEQYF; DNA: TGTGCCAGCAGAAGGTCACAGGGTATCTCCTACGAGCAGTACTTC; J: TRBJ2-7; size: many; D: NA; V: TRBV2
CDR3: CSGLPRAQETQYF; DNA: TGCAGCGGCCTGCCCCGGGCCCAAGAGACCCAGTACTTC; J: TRBJ2-5; size: many; D: NA; V: TRBV29-1
CDR3: CASSYSLFYGPQPEAFF; DNA: TGTGCCAGCAGTTACTCGCTTTTCTACGGACCCCAACCTGAAGCTTTCTTT; J: TRBJ1-1; size: many; D: NA; V: TRBV6-5
CDR3: CASSLRPNTVASNIQYF; DNA: TGTGCCAGCTCACTACGGCCCAACACCGTCGCGTCGAACATTCAGTACTTC; J: TRBJ2-4; size: NA; D: NA; V: TRBV18
CDR3: CASSRGVGEQYF; DNA: TGCGCCAGCAGCCGCGGGGTGGGCGAGCAGTACTTC; J: TRBJ2-7; size: many; D: NA; V: TRBV4-3
CDR3: CASSEVSSSKTGQFF; DNA: TGCGCCAGCAGTGAGGTCTCTAGCAGTAAAACCGGGCAGTTCTTC; J: TRBJ2-1; size: many; D: NA; V: TRBV10-2
CDR3: CASSPGIPTNEKLFF; DNA: TGTGCCAGCAGTCCAGGGATCCCAACTAATGAAAAACTGTTTTTT; J: TRBJ1-4; size: many; D: NA; V: TRBV27
CDR3: CASSLPGREENYGYTF; DNA: TGTGCCAGCAGCTTGCCTGGCAGGGAGGAGAACTATGGCTACACCTTC; J: TRBJ1-2; size: few; D: NA; V: TRBV5-6
CDR3: CASRVWYEQYF; DNA: TGTGCCAGCAGAGTCTGGTACGAGCAGTACTTC; J: TRBJ2-7; size: many; D: NA; V: TRBV6-1
CDR3: CASSKDRAHQETQYF; DNA: TGTGCCAGCAGCAAAGACAGGGCCCATCAAGAGACCCAGTACTTC; J: TRBJ2-5; size: many; D: TRBD1; V: TRBV7-9